The T cell receptor (beta chain) described here comes from a study of shared clonotypes between healthy human individuals. For sorted subsets, 150 to 200 ng DNA per replicate equaled about 30,000 T cell genomes. Some clones are missing from TCRdb's copy, which holds only in-frame ones; the method was immunoSEQ multiplex PCR. The data contain about 680,000 clones, around 78% of them singletons. Germline values: CDR1 MDHEN, CDR2 SYDVKM. The CDR3 loop spans 13 amino acids. The V gene end was trimmed by 7 bases and the J gene end by 3 bases; junction bases not matched to a gene: 2. This sequence joins TRBV28 and TRBJ2-2; the match to TRBD1 covers 7 bases. The sample taken for sequencing was memory CD4+ T cells sorted from blood. Documented subset: CD45RA-negative fraction. The clonotype was recovered from a woman in her 30s in good health. The CDR3 loop reads CASNQGDTGELFF. For the CDR3, the DNA is TGTGCCAGCAATCAGGGGGACACCGGGGAGCTGTTTTTT.